This record covers a single T cell receptor (beta chain). Its antigen is not known. This entry comes from a study of a mutant IDH1 vaccine in newly diagnosed glioma. For the study at large: Vaccination began 4-6 weeks post radiotherapy alone, or with temozolomide cycles. Study findings and constraints: Apparently, pseudoprogression bore no relation to changes among the top peripheral T cell clonotypes. Of the patients, roughly 93% had vaccine-induced immune responses.

The CDR3 is made up of 15 amino acids. Trimming cost V 6 bases and J 5 bases, with 19 bases left between them. The germline gives CDR1 KGHSH, CDR2 LQKENI. Time point specified: week 11, during vaccination. Each dose delivered 300 ug of mutant IDH1 20-mer peptide subcutaneously with imiquimod. Using immunoSEQ multiplex PCR, the repertoire was profiled, and TCRdb retains in-frame clones only, with some absent. The table lists about 36,000 clones, 80% of them singletons, with approximately 16% in the top ten. This chain joins TRBV18 and TRBJ1-1, with a weak D call TRBD1 (5 bases). The sample in question was peripheral blood mononuclear cells (PBMCs), obtained from a glioma patient whose treatment included an IDH1 peptide vaccine. The TCR originated in a woman in her thirties with glioma. Some clones in this sample may be carry-over from other donors' samples. CDR3 region: CASSYGTGGGTEAFF. The CDR3 coding sequence is TGTGCCAGCTCCTACGGAACAGGTGGGGGGACTGAAGCTTTCTTT.